The sequence of this T cell receptor (beta chain) was determined in a study of PD-1 blockade in mismatch repair-deficient tumors. Study details: Patients had eleven to twelve mismatch repair-deficient cancer types, all previously treated and progressing.

All patients were mismatch repair deficient, assessed by either PCR or immunohistochemistry. CDR3 size: 15 residues. V dropped 4 bases and J dropped 1; count of bases not matched to a gene: 6. Germline lookup yields CDR1 SGHRS and CDR2 YFSETQ. Clones were read by immunoSEQ multiplex PCR, and TCRdb kept only the in-frame ones, dropping some. The repertoire holds about 9,400 clones, with more than 70% as singletons. The TCR originated in an adult with mismatch repair-deficient cancer. The V gene is TRBV5-1, the J gene TRBJ2-5; TRBD1 matches 8 bases. Sample: PBMCs, taken 46 weeks after starting pembrolizumab. CDR3 DNA: TGCGCCAGCAGCCACCGGGGACAGGTCCAAGAGACCCAGTACTTC. Translation gives CASSHRGQVQETQYF.